This T cell receptor (beta chain) is from a study of T cells in Graves' hyperthyroidism and ophthalmopathy. This clonotype was counted between two and nine times. The length of the CDR3 is 16 residues. CDR1 and CDR2 from the germline V gene are GTSNPN and SVGIG (reference sequence). V lost 0 bases to trimming and J lost 1 base, with 16 bases between them. RNA transcripts provided the source from which TCR beta CDR3 regions were amplified. When the TCR CDR3 underwent first-round RT-PCR, the HTBI primer set was used. TCRdb used MiXCR to reprocess the multiplex PCR reads, holding one entry per CDR3 protein. The sample contains about 400,000 distinct CDR3 sequences, more than 12% of which appear only once.

The rearrangement uses TRBV30 and TRBJ2-7, with D tentatively TRBD1 or TRBD2 (5 bases each). This receptor was identified in a woman between 25 and 40 years old with Graves' hyperthyroidism. The sample comprised blood. The CDR3 sequence: CAWSVPRGGPSYEQYF. As DNA, the CDR3 is TGTGCCTGGAGTGTACCTCGGGGCGGACCTTCCTACGAGCAGTACTTC.